The next 31 T cell receptor beta chains were all read from a single sample in a study of blood T cell repertoires in COVID-19. Clones were read by immunoSEQ multiplex PCR, and TCRdb kept only the in-frame ones, dropping some. The repertoire includes approximately 140,000 clones, around 88% of them detected once, and 2.3% sits in the top ten. Sequenced material: PBMCs or T cells enriched from blood (not recorded which). These receptors were taken from a woman aged 45-65 years who had recovered from COVID-19.

This clone occurred a few times. The V and J genes are TRBV7-6 and TRBJ2-6; a possible D gene is TRBD2 (5 bases). V was trimmed by 5 bases and J by 1 base, leaving 18 bases between them. There are 18 residues in the CDR3. From germline, CDR1 is SGHVS and CDR2 FNYEAQ. The CDR3 DNA reads TGTGCCAGCAGCCTTACGGGTGCTGGGAGTTCTGGGGCCAACGTCCTGACTTTC. Its protein is CASSLTGAGSSGANVLTF.

This clone was counted a single time. This sequence joins TRBV10-1 and TRBJ1-2; 9 nucleotides agree with TRBD1. Germline CDR1 and CDR2: WNHNN and SYGVQD (reference sequence). The CDR3 covers 15 residues. Trimming took 2 bases from V and 5 from J; bases not matched to a gene: 6. Here the CDR3 reads CASSEKGTGRYGYTF. For the CDR3, the DNA is TGCGCCAGCAGTGAGAAAGGGACAGGGAGATATGGCTACACCTTC.

The J gene is TRBJ1-2, the V gene TRBV27, with D perhaps matching TRBD1 (6 bases). Trimming stripped 3 bases from V and 7 bases from J, with 12 bases between. Germline CDR1 MNHEY, CDR2 SMNVEV (reference sequence). The CDR3 has 13 residues. The CDR3 is CASSLFRGTGYTF. As DNA, the CDR3 is TGTGCCAGCAGTTTGTTCAGGGGAACTGGCTACACCTTC.

The gene calls are TRBV29-1 and TRBJ2-3; D may be TRBD2 (7 bases). Germline V gene data show CDR1 as SQVTM and CDR2 as ANQGSEA. V lost 0 bases and J lost 9, with 16 bases in between. CDR3 size: 14 residues. The chain's CDR3 is CSVEEDLGGTTQYF. CDR3 coding DNA: TGCAGCGTTGAAGAGGATTTGGGGGGGACAACGCAGTATTTT.

The chain is built from TRBV6-5 and TRBJ2-5; TRBD1 matches 11 bases. Germline CDR1 reads MNHEY; CDR2 reads SVGAGI. V was clipped by 4 bases and J by 4 bases; unmatched bases: 8. The CDR3 sequence is 16 residues long. As DNA, the CDR3 is TGTGCCAGCAGTTGGACAGGGGGCATGGGGTCAGAGACCCAGTACTTC. Amino acids: CASSWTGGMGSETQYF.

CDR3 in amino acids: CAISESLAGGYNEQFF. CDR3 DNA: TGTGCCATCAGTGAAAGCTTGGCGGGGGGTTACAATGAGCAGTTCTTC. The chain couples TRBV10-3 to TRBJ2-1, with 8 nucleotides matching TRBD2. In germline, CDR1 is ENHRY, CDR2 SYGVKD. This CDR3 has 16 residues. The junction had 8 bases not matched to a gene; V was cut back by 3 bases and J by 4 bases.

The V gene is TRBV7-9, the J gene TRBJ2-3; TRBD1 matches 10 bases. CDR1 SEHNR and CDR2 FQNEAQ come from the germline V gene (reference sequence). Trimming cost V 1 base and J 4 bases; bases outside gene matches: 2. CDR3 length: 15 amino acids. The CDR3 coding sequence is TGTGCCAGCAGCTTAGGGGACAGGGGCGCAGATACGCAGTATTTT. It translates to CASSLGDRGADTQYF.

The V and J genes are TRBV6-5 and TRBJ1-2; weak D call: TRBD1 (5 bases). The CDR3 consists of 13 residues. Germline lookup yields CDR1 MNHEY and CDR2 SVGAGI. Trimming took off 0 bases at V and 10 bases at J, with 12 bases between the two ends. CDR3 sequence reads: CASSYSPPGLYTF. Written as DNA, the CDR3 is TGTGCCAGCAGTTACTCGCCACCGGGACTCTACACCTTC.

The V call is TRBV5-5, the J call TRBJ2-7, with D possibly being TRBD1 (5 bases). The CDR3 totals 12 residues. CDR1 is SGHKS and CDR2 is YYEKEE in the germline V gene (reference sequence). V lost 0 bases to trimming and J lost 12 bases, with 13 bases between them. The DNA of the CDR3 is TGTGCCAGCAGCTTGGATCAGGGCCTTGGGTACTTC. It specifies CASSLDQGLGYF.

This chain connects TRBV27 to TRBJ2-3, with D perhaps matching TRBD2 (7 bases). Trimming cost V 7 bases and J 2 bases, with 13 bases left between them. The CDR3 covers 14 residues. The germline V gene encodes CDR1 MNHEY and CDR2 SMNVEV (reference sequence). This CDR3 is CASTSGDNTDTQYF. For the CDR3, the DNA is TGTGCCAGCACCAGCGGGGACAACACAGATACGCAGTATTTT.

This clone was seen a handful of times. The gene calls are TRBV12-3 or TRBV12-4 and TRBJ1-5, with D possibly matching TRBD1 (5 bases). Trimming shortened V by 7 bases and J by 2 bases, and 9 bases separated the two germline ends. This CDR3 is built from 13 residues. The CDR3 sequence is CASTRGGNQPQHF. The CDR3 DNA is TGTGCCAGCACCCGGGGGGGCAATCAGCCCCAGCATTTT.

CDR3 coding DNA: TGTGCCAGCTCACCCGCCGGGACAGGGGTTTCACCCCTCCACTTT. As protein: CASSPAGTGVSPLHF. The chain couples TRBV18 to TRBJ1-6, with 10 nucleotides matching TRBD1. CDR1 and CDR2 (germline): KGHSH, LQKENI. Unmatched junction bases numbered 5, after V lost 3 bases and J lost 9 bases. This CDR3 contains 15 residues.

This sequence joins TRBV3-1 (or the pseudogene TRBV3-2) and TRBJ1-1; D might be TRBD1 (6 bases). This CDR3 has 13 residues. V lost 2 bases and J 11 bases, leaving 15 bases between the germline ends. Germline CDR1 and CDR2: LGHDT and YNNKEL (reference sequence). CDR3 region: CASSQSDTQGAFF. CDR3 coding DNA: TGTGCCAGCAGCCAATCCGACACCCAGGGGGCTTTCTTT.

J is TRBJ1-3 and V is TRBV13, with 12 bases lining up with TRBD1. The germline gives CDR1 PRHDT, CDR2 FYEKMQ (reference sequence). V shed 5 bases, J shed 3 bases, and the junction held 5 bases outside the gene matches. CDR3 length: 16 residues. CDR3 in DNA: TGTGCCAGCAGCCCCGGGACAGGGGGCGTTGGAAACACCATATATTTT. It specifies CASSPGTGGVGNTIYF.

This clone was detected only once. The chain has TRBV10-3 and TRBJ2-6; D remains unclear. This CDR3 region has 18 residues. CDR1 is ENHRY and CDR2 is SYGVKD in the germline V gene. The germline V and J ends were trimmed by 6 bases and 0 bases, with 18 bases remaining between them. The CDR3 DNA is TGTGCCATCAGCCCCTCTAGGTCATTCAGCTCTGGGGCCAACGTCCTGACTTTC. It codes for CAISPSRSFSSGANVLTF.

This rearrangement joins TRBV10-1 to TRBJ2-1, with TRBD2 matching over 11 bases. V lost 5 bases to trimming and J lost 14 bases; unmatched junction nucleotides: 8. In germline, CDR1 is WNHNN, CDR2 SYGVQD (reference sequence). The CDR3 totals 13 residues. The CDR3 coding sequence is TGCGCCAGCAGTCCCTATAGCGGGGGGGCTGAGTTCTTC. Translation gives CASSPYSGGAEFF.

The chain is built from TRBV7-3 and TRBJ2-7; D possibly corresponds to TRBD2 (7 bases). The V gene lost 5 bases and the J gene lost 0 bases, with 17 bases spanning the gap. CDR1 is SGHTA and CDR2 is FQGTGA in the germline V gene. The CDR3 consists of 16 residues. CDR3 nucleotides: TGTGCCAGCAGCCCGAACGGGGGGCTCGACTCCTACGAGCAGTACTTC. It yields the protein CASSPNGGLDSYEQYF.

J is TRBJ1-3 and V is TRBV9, with D possibly being TRBD1 (6 bases). The germline gives CDR1 SGDLS, CDR2 YYNGEE. V lost 4 bases and J lost 0, with 20 bases in between. The CDR3 runs 18 residues. As DNA, the CDR3 is TGTGCCAGCAGCCCAGTGGGGGCCAGGGACTACTCTGGAAACACCATATATTTT. It encodes CASSPVGARDYSGNTIYF.

The V call is TRBV5-4, the J call TRBJ1-4; maybe TRBD1 (5 bases). V gave up 4 bases and J gave up 5 bases, with 15 bases separating them. The CDR3 extends over 15 amino acids. From germline, CDR1 is SGHNT and CDR2 YYREEE (reference sequence). The CDR3 bases are TGTGCCAGCAGCACGAGACAGCTCTTAAATGAAAAACTGTTTTTT. It codes for CASSTRQLLNEKLFF.

The rearrangement joins TRBV3-1 (or the pseudogene TRBV3-2) to TRBJ2-5; tentatively, D is TRBD1 (5 bases). The germline V and J ends were trimmed by 3 bases and 5 bases, with 13 bases remaining between them. This CDR3 is built from 14 residues. CDR1 and CDR2 from the germline V gene are LGHDT and YNNKEL (reference sequence). In DNA, the CDR3 is TGTGCCAGCAGCCATGTGTGGGGCAGGGAGACCCAGTACTTC. Translation gives CASSHVWGRETQYF.

The chain employs TRBV7-2 and TRBJ2-7, with TRBD1 identical over 8 bases. V lost 5 bases to trimming and J lost 3 bases; unmatched junction nucleotides: 12. Germline assignment: CDR1 SGHTA and CDR2 FQGNSA. The CDR3 loop spans 16 amino acids. CDR3 protein: CASSHEAGTGGYEQYF. CDR3 sequence (DNA): TGTGCCAGCAGCCATGAGGCAGGTACAGGGGGCTACGAGCAGTACTTC.

The chain employs TRBV9 and TRBJ1-2; 8 bases align to TRBD1. The CDR3 spans 15 residues. The trim removed 3 bases at V and 3 bases at J, leaving 7 bases unmatched. The germline CDR1 and CDR2 sequences are SGDLS and YYNGEE. The chain's CDR3 is CASSGYSGQDYGYTF. The CDR3 DNA reads as TGTGCCAGCAGCGGATACTCGGGACAGGACTATGGCTACACCTTC.

This chain connects TRBV18 to TRBJ1-5; 12 bases are a match to TRBD1. V shed 4 bases and J 5 bases; nucleotides not matched to a gene: 3. Germline values: CDR1 KGHSH, CDR2 LQKENI. The CDR3 spans 15 residues. For the CDR3, the DNA is TGTGCCAGCTCACTTGGGACAGGGGGCGATCAGCCCCAGCATTTT. This codes for CASSLGTGGDQPQHF.

The sample holds one count of this clone. The CDR3 DNA is TGCGCCAGCAGCCACGGAGGCGGGGGTCAGTACGAGCAGTACTTC. Amino acid sequence: CASSHGGGGQYEQYF. The chain joins TRBV4-1 to TRBJ2-7; the match to TRBD2 covers 7 bases. The germline V gene encodes CDR1 MGHRA and CDR2 YSYEKL. The CDR3 loop spans 15 amino acids. The ends lost 3 bases at V and 4 bases at J; junction bases unmatched: 9.

The CDR3 bases are TGTGCCTGGAGTGTTTTACAACGGACAGGGGACTCACCCCTCCACTTT. The encoded protein is CAWSVLQRTGDSPLHF. The rearrangement joins TRBV30 to TRBJ1-6; 9 nucleotides align to TRBD1. J lost 10 bases, V lost 0 bases, and 10 bases had no gene match. Germline V gene lookup returns CDR1 GTSNPN and CDR2 SVGIG (reference sequence). This CDR3 is 16 amino acids long.

The chain uses TRBV4-3 and TRBJ2-1, with a weak D call TRBD2 (6 bases). CDR3 length equals 13 residues. The V gene lost 3 bases and the J gene lost 7 bases, with 10 bases spanning the gap. Germline CDR1 is LGHNA and CDR2 is YSLEER. CDR3 in amino acids: CASSHSGGNEQFF. In nucleotides, the CDR3 is TGCGCCAGCAGCCATTCTGGGGGGAATGAGCAGTTCTTC.

The chain is built from TRBV9 and TRBJ1-6, with D maybe TRBD1 (5 bases). V was cut by 0 bases and J by 10 bases, with 14 bases left in between. CDR3 length: 15 amino acids. The germline CDR1 and CDR2 sequences are SGDLS and YYNGEE. CDR3 DNA sequence: TGTGCCAGCAGCGTAGGGTGGGACTCTAGGTCACCCCTCCACTTT. Translation: CASSVGWDSRSPLHF.

The rearrangement uses TRBV5-4 and TRBJ1-1; 9 bases align to TRBD1. This CDR3 has 14 residues. The V gene end was trimmed by 5 bases and the J gene end by 6 bases; junction bases not matched to a gene: 8. Germline CDR1 reads SGHNT; CDR2 reads YYREEE (reference sequence). The chain's CDR3 is CASSEGTGRPEAFF. Here the CDR3 DNA reads TGTGCCAGCAGTGAAGGGACAGGGAGGCCTGAAGCTTTCTTT.

CDR3 loop: CASSYSSGNNEQFF. CDR3 nucleotide sequence: TGTGCCAGCAGTTACTCGAGCGGGAACAATGAGCAGTTCTTC. This chain joins TRBV6-5 and TRBJ2-1, with 7 bases lining up with TRBD2. The CDR3 runs to 14 residues. The V gene's germline CDR1 is MNHEY and CDR2 SVGAGI. V dropped 0 bases and J dropped 5; count of bases not matched to a gene: 1.

This clone was seen a single time. The rearrangement links TRBV6-2 or TRBV6-3 to TRBJ2-1; 12 positions match TRBD2. Germline values: CDR1 MNHEY, CDR2 SVGEGT. Losses at the gene ends were 5 bases for V and 5 bases for J; bases not matched to a gene: 4. CDR3 length equals 15 residues. CDR3 nucleotides: TGTGCCAGCAGTCGGACTAGCGGGGTTAACAATGAGCAGTTCTTC. This gives the protein CASSRTSGVNNEQFF.

The chain uses TRBV6-2 or TRBV6-3 and TRBJ2-7, with TRBD2 as a possible D gene (5 bases). Germline CDR1 MNHEY, CDR2 SVGEGT. The V and J ends lost 5 bases and 0 bases respectively, with 20 bases between them. This CDR3 has 17 amino acids. The CDR3 loop is CASSTEVTVMSSYEQYF. In DNA, the CDR3 is TGTGCCAGCAGTACGGAGGTCACGGTGATGAGCTCCTACGAGCAGTACTTC.